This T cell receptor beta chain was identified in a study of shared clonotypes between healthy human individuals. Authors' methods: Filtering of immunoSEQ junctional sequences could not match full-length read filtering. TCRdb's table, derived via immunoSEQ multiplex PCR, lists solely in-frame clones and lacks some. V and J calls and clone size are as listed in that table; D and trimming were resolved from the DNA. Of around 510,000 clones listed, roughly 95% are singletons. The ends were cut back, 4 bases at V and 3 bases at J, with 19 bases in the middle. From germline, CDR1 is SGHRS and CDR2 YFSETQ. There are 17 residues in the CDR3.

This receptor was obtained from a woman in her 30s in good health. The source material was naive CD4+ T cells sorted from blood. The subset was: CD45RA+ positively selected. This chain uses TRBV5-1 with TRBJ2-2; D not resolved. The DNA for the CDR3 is TGCGCCAGCAGCCTCTCCGGGTGGCATGTTGACACCGGGGAGCTGTTTTTT. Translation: CASSLSGWHVDTGELFF.